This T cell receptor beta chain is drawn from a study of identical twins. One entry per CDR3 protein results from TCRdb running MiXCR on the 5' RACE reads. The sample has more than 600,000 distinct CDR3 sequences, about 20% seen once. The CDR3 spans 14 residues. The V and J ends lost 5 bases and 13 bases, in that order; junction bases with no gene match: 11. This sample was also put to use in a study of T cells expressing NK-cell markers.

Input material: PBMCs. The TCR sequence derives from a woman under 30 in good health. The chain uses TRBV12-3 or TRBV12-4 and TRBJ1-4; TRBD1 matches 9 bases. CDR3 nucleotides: TGTGCCAGCAGTCTAACCGGGACAGGGAATTCACTGTTTTTT. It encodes CASSLTGTGNSLFF.